These T cell receptor beta chains were read from a single sample in a study of beta chain features in type 1 diabetes. Produced via immunoSEQ multiplex PCR; TCRdb's table is partial and in-frame only. The table records around 41,000 clones, 66% of them present only once. Source material: Tregs from blood. Receptors originate from a man under 40 with type 1 diabetes. Some clones in this sample may be carry-over from other donors' samples. The CDR3 runs from the conserved cysteine through the conserved F or W. A D gene is named only where the DNA matches it firmly. Size is stated for part of the rows, as once, few or many counts, or as a class when the clone is expanded.

CDR3aa: CASSSPGQGNNEQFF; CDR3nt: TGTGCCAGCAGCTCCCCGGGACAGGGGAACAATGAGCAGTTCTTC; j_gene: TRBJ2-1; abundance: -; d_gene: TRBD1; v_gene: TRBV5-4
CDR3aa: CASRRPAAYNEQFF; CDR3nt: TGTGCCAGCCGGAGACCGGCTGCCTACAATGAGCAGTTCTTC; j_gene: TRBJ2-1; abundance: once; d_gene: -; v_gene: TRBV6-5
CDR3aa: CAISESGRSRADEQFF; CDR3nt: TGTGCCATCAGTGAGTCGGGCCGGTCGAGGGCGGATGAGCAGTTCTTC; j_gene: TRBJ2-1; abundance: -; d_gene: -; v_gene: TRBV10-3
CDR3aa: CASAPYALNTEAFF; CDR3nt: TGCGCCAGCGCTCCCTATGCCCTGAACACTGAAGCTTTCTTT; j_gene: TRBJ1-1; abundance: -; d_gene: -; v_gene: TRBV5-1
CDR3aa: CASSVGQVYEQYF; CDR3nt: TGTGCCAGCAGCGTAGGACAGGTCTACGAGCAGTACTTC; j_gene: TRBJ2-7; abundance: -; d_gene: -; v_gene: TRBV9
CDR3aa: CASSLGGRGNQPQHF; CDR3nt: TGTGCCAGCAGCCTAGGGGGCAGGGGCAATCAGCCCCAGCATTTT; j_gene: TRBJ1-5; abundance: -; d_gene: TRBD1; v_gene: TRBV14
CDR3aa: CASSKRLREGVSYNEQFF; CDR3nt: TGTGCCAGTAGTAAGAGGTTGAGGGAAGGAGTCTCCTACAATGAGCAGTTCTTC; j_gene: TRBJ2-1; abundance: -; d_gene: -; v_gene: TRBV19
CDR3aa: CASSFQPGETQYF; CDR3nt: TGCGCCAGCAGTTTTCAGCCAGGGGAGACCCAGTACTTC; j_gene: TRBJ2-5; abundance: -; d_gene: -; v_gene: TRBV5-1
CDR3aa: CASSLGLADLGTDTQYF; CDR3nt: TGCGCCAGCAGCTTGGGACTAGCGGATCTGGGCACAGATACGCAGTATTTT; j_gene: TRBJ2-3; abundance: -; d_gene: TRBD2; v_gene: TRBV5-1
CDR3aa: CASSGRGGRETQYF; CDR3nt: TGTGCCAGCAGCGGTCGGGGGGGCCGGGAGACCCAGTACTTC; j_gene: TRBJ2-5; abundance: -; d_gene: TRBD2; v_gene: TRBV9
CDR3aa: CASGNREETQYF; CDR3nt: TGTGCCAGCGGAAACAGGGAGGAGACCCAGTACTTC; j_gene: TRBJ2-5; abundance: -; d_gene: -; v_gene: TRBV6-1
CDR3aa: CASSLPNYGYTF; CDR3nt: TGTGCCAGCAGCTTACCCAATTATGGCTACACCTTC; j_gene: TRBJ1-2; abundance: once; d_gene: -; v_gene: TRBV7-8
CDR3aa: CASSWTGGDHEQFF; CDR3nt: TGTGCCAGCAGCTGGACAGGGGGCGACCATGAGCAGTTCTTC; j_gene: TRBJ2-1; abundance: few; d_gene: TRBD1; v_gene: TRBV13
CDR3aa: CASSLGGTGKIYEQYF; CDR3nt: TGTGCCAGCAGCTTGGGTGGGACAGGAAAGATCTACGAGCAGTACTTC; j_gene: TRBJ2-7; abundance: -; d_gene: TRBD1; v_gene: TRBV5-4
CDR3aa: CASSQDRSGSGNTIYF; CDR3nt: TGTGCCAGCAGCCAAGACAGGTCAGGATCTGGAAACACCATATATTTT; j_gene: TRBJ1-3; abundance: -; d_gene: -; v_gene: TRBV4-2
CDR3aa: CAWSKQSGPQHF; CDR3nt: TGTGCCTGGAGTAAACAGTCTGGGCCCCAGCATTTT; j_gene: TRBJ1-5; abundance: few; d_gene: -; v_gene: TRBV30
CDR3aa: CASSPGTNNSPLHF; CDR3nt: TGCGCCAGCAGCCCGGGGACAAATAATTCACCCCTCCACTTT; j_gene: TRBJ1-6; abundance: -; d_gene: -; v_gene: TRBV5-1
CDR3aa: CASSLAMSNEQFF; CDR3nt: TGTGCCAGCAGCTTAGCCATGTCCAATGAGCAGTTCTTC; j_gene: TRBJ2-1; abundance: few; d_gene: -; v_gene: TRBV7-2
CDR3aa: CSAGLAGGLNEQYF; CDR3nt: TGCAGCGCGGGACTAGCGGGGGGGCTTAACGAGCAGTACTTC; j_gene: TRBJ2-7; abundance: few; d_gene: TRBD2; v_gene: TRBV29-1
CDR3aa: CASSVRTNTGELFF; CDR3nt: TGTGCCAGCAGTGTCAGGACGAACACCGGGGAGCTGTTTTTT; j_gene: TRBJ2-2; abundance: -; d_gene: -; v_gene: TRBV2
CDR3aa: CASSHARDRGNEQFF; CDR3nt: TGTGCCAGCAGCCACGCCCGGGACAGGGGCAATGAGCAGTTCTTC; j_gene: TRBJ2-1; abundance: -; d_gene: TRBD1; v_gene: TRBV11-1
CDR3aa: CASSRGGNTGELFF; CDR3nt: TGTGCCAGCAGCCGGGGAGGGAACACCGGGGAGCTGTTTTTT; j_gene: TRBJ2-2; abundance: few; d_gene: -; v_gene: TRBV6-5
CDR3aa: CSVIKSGEGPQHF; CDR3nt: TGCAGCGTTATTAAGTCGGGTGAAGGGCCCCAGCATTTT; j_gene: TRBJ1-5; abundance: -; d_gene: -; v_gene: TRBV29-1
CDR3aa: CASSQEGGTNTEAFF; CDR3nt: TGCGCCAGCAGCCAAGAGGGGGGGACGAACACTGAAGCTTTCTTT; j_gene: TRBJ1-1; abundance: -; d_gene: -; v_gene: TRBV4-3
CDR3aa: CSVSGRWGTDTQYF; CDR3nt: TGCAGCGTGTCAGGGCGTTGGGGCACAGATACGCAGTATTTT; j_gene: TRBJ2-3; abundance: -; d_gene: -; v_gene: TRBV29-1
CDR3aa: CASSDPIEQFF; CDR3nt: TGTGCCAGCAGTGACCCTATTGAGCAGTTCTTC; j_gene: TRBJ2-1; abundance: few; d_gene: -; v_gene: TRBV2
CDR3aa: CAWSLTGSYNEQFF; CDR3nt: TGTGCCTGGAGCTTGACAGGCTCCTACAATGAGCAGTTCTTC; j_gene: TRBJ2-1; abundance: -; d_gene: -; v_gene: TRBV30
CDR3aa: CASSPPRGLGANVLTF; CDR3nt: TGTGCCAGCTCACCACCGAGGGGGCTTGGGGCCAACGTCCTGACTTTC; j_gene: TRBJ2-6; abundance: -; d_gene: TRBD1; v_gene: TRBV18
CDR3aa: CAIRDSRTEAFF; CDR3nt: TGTGCCATACGGGACAGTCGGACTGAAGCTTTCTTT; j_gene: TRBJ1-1; abundance: few; d_gene: TRBD1; v_gene: TRBV10-3
CDR3aa: CASSLGLQLGYNEQFF; CDR3nt: TGTGCCAGCAGCTTGGGGCTACAACTCGGTTACAATGAGCAGTTCTTC; j_gene: TRBJ2-1; abundance: -; d_gene: -; v_gene: TRBV7-9
CDR3aa: CASSSSTGSTDTQYF; CDR3nt: TGCGCCAGCAGCTCCTCGACAGGGTCCACAGATACGCAGTATTTT; j_gene: TRBJ2-3; abundance: few; d_gene: TRBD1; v_gene: TRBV5-1
CDR3aa: CAWSVLQGNGYTF; CDR3nt: TGTGCCTGGAGTGTACTACAGGGTAATGGCTACACCTTC; j_gene: TRBJ1-2; abundance: -; d_gene: -; v_gene: TRBV30
CDR3aa: CASSDFRGANVLTF; CDR3nt: TGTGCCAGCAGCGACTTTCGCGGGGCCAACGTCCTGACTTTC; j_gene: TRBJ2-6; abundance: -; d_gene: -; v_gene: TRBV6-5
CDR3aa: CASSLGHTDTQYF; CDR3nt: TGCGCCAGCAGCTTAGGACACACAGATACGCAGTATTTT; j_gene: TRBJ2-3; abundance: -; d_gene: -; v_gene: TRBV5-1
CDR3aa: CASGLGGNEQFF; CDR3nt: TGTGCTAGTGGTTTGGGAGGGAATGAGCAGTTCTTC; j_gene: TRBJ2-1; abundance: -; d_gene: -; v_gene: TRBV12-5
CDR3aa: CSVEGQVVNGYTF; CDR3nt: TGCAGCGTTGAGGGACAGGTAGTTAACGGCTACACCTTC; j_gene: TRBJ1-2; abundance: -; d_gene: TRBD1; v_gene: TRBV29-1
CDR3aa: CATSRDGLPAF; CDR3nt: TGTGCCACCAGCAGAGACGGACTCCCGGCCTTC; j_gene: TRBJ1-2; abundance: -; d_gene: -; v_gene: TRBV15
CDR3aa: CASSLERGYNEQFF; CDR3nt: TGTGCCAGCAGCCTTGAGCGGGGATACAATGAGCAGTTCTTC; j_gene: TRBJ2-1; abundance: -; d_gene: TRBD2; v_gene: TRBV14
CDR3aa: CASSPTSGGPSETQYF; CDR3nt: TGTGCCAGCAGCCCTACTAGCGGGGGCCCCTCGGAGACCCAGTACTTC; j_gene: TRBJ2-5; abundance: -; d_gene: TRBD2; v_gene: TRBV9
CDR3aa: CASVTAGRDTQYF; CDR3nt: TGTGCCAGCGTTACAGCGGGACGCGATACGCAGTATTTT; j_gene: TRBJ2-3; abundance: -; d_gene: TRBD2; v_gene: TRBV7-9
CDR3aa: CASRGQFNTEAFF; CDR3nt: TGTGCCAGCAGAGGGCAATTTAACACTGAAGCTTTCTTT; j_gene: TRBJ1-1; abundance: -; d_gene: -; v_gene: TRBV19
CDR3aa: CASRRQGSEPYTQYF; CDR3nt: TGTGCCAGCAGACGACAGGGGTCTGAACCCTATACGCAGTATTTT; j_gene: TRBJ2-3; abundance: once; d_gene: TRBD1; v_gene: TRBV6-5
CDR3aa: CASTLDRNYSYEQYF; CDR3nt: TGTGCCAGCACCCTCGACAGGAACTACTCCTACGAGCAGTACTTC; j_gene: TRBJ2-7; abundance: -; d_gene: -; v_gene: TRBV2
CDR3aa: CASSHPPRHSPLHF; CDR3nt: TGTGCCAGCAGCCACCCGCCCAGGCATTCACCCCTCCACTTT; j_gene: TRBJ1-6; abundance: -; d_gene: -; v_gene: TRBV14
CDR3aa: CASSLGGSLDEQFF; CDR3nt: TGTGCCAGCAGTTTGGGCGGGAGTCTCGATGAGCAGTTCTTC; j_gene: TRBJ2-1; abundance: -; d_gene: TRBD2; v_gene: TRBV28
CDR3aa: CASRDIDAGDTQYF; CDR3nt: TGCGCCAGCAGAGACATCGACGCCGGAGATACGCAGTATTTT; j_gene: TRBJ2-3; abundance: -; d_gene: -; v_gene: TRBV5-1
CDR3aa: CASRLTSGSYNEQFF; CDR3nt: TGTGCCAGCAGACTGACTAGCGGCTCCTACAATGAGCAGTTCTTC; j_gene: TRBJ2-1; abundance: -; d_gene: TRBD2; v_gene: TRBV7-2
CDR3aa: CASSLQGIGYEQYF; CDR3nt: TGTGCCAGCTCATTACAGGGTATTGGGTACGAGCAGTACTTC; j_gene: TRBJ2-7; abundance: -; d_gene: -; v_gene: TRBV28
CDR3aa: CASSPQGRGGRDTQYF; CDR3nt: TGTGCCAGCAGCCCCCAGGGGCGGGGGGGCCGAGATACGCAGTATTTT; j_gene: TRBJ2-3; abundance: -; d_gene: TRBD2; v_gene: TRBV7-2
CDR3aa: CASSLYPGSNEKLFF; CDR3nt: TGCGCCAGCAGCTTGTACCCAGGTTCTAATGAAAAACTGTTTTTT; j_gene: TRBJ1-4; abundance: -; d_gene: -; v_gene: TRBV5-1
CDR3aa: CATKGGMNTEAFF; CDR3nt: TGTGCCACTAAAGGGGGTATGAACACTGAAGCTTTCTTT; j_gene: TRBJ1-1; abundance: -; d_gene: -; v_gene: TRBV6-5
CDR3aa: CASSPMTREETQYF; CDR3nt: TGTGCCAGCAGCCCCATGACTAGAGAAGAGACCCAGTACTTC; j_gene: TRBJ2-5; abundance: -; d_gene: -; v_gene: TRBV7-8
CDR3aa: CASSDSTSNQPQHF; CDR3nt: TGTGCCAGCTCAGACAGTACGAGCAATCAGCCCCAGCATTTT; j_gene: TRBJ1-5; abundance: -; d_gene: -; v_gene: TRBV2
CDR3aa: CASSPLTNEKLFF; CDR3nt: TGTGCCAGCAGCCCACTAACAAATGAAAAACTGTTTTTT; j_gene: TRBJ1-4; abundance: -; d_gene: -; v_gene: TRBV7-9
CDR3aa: CASSLSEFFLNTEAFF; CDR3nt: TGTGCCAGCAGTTTATCAGAGTTCTTTTTGAACACTGAAGCTTTCTTT; j_gene: TRBJ1-1; abundance: -; d_gene: -; v_gene: TRBV27